The 22 T cell receptor beta chains reported below all come from one sample, sequenced in a study of OX40 agonist ivuxolimab in advanced cancers. The repertoire was sequenced with immunoSEQ multiplex PCR; TCRdb's copy has only in-frame clones and lacks some. The repertoire has 48,000 or so clones, roughly three quarters of them found once; the top ten carry 7.3%. Sequencing was performed on CD4+ or CD8+ T cells sorted from blood, taken in a trial of the OX40 agonist ivuxolimab. The receptors stem from an adult with an advanced solid tumor such as melanoma, head and neck, liver or kidney cancer.

The J gene is TRBJ1-3, the V gene TRBV5-1; 8 bases fit TRBD1. The germline V gene encodes CDR1 SGHRS and CDR2 YFSETQ. This CDR3 region has 16 residues. Trimming cost V 4 bases and J 0 bases; bases outside gene matches: 6. The CDR3 is CASSPDRAYSGNTIYF. The CDR3 DNA is TGCGCCAGCAGCCCGGACAGGGCCTACTCTGGAAACACCATATATTTT.

The CDR3 sequence is CASSLASVGGEQYF. The CDR3, as DNA: TGTGCCAGCAGCTTAGCGTCAGTAGGTGGCGAGCAGTACTTC. The V call is TRBV7-3, the J call TRBJ2-7; no reliable D call. The CDR3 contains 14 residues. The germline V gene has CDR1 SGHTA and CDR2 FQGTGA. Trimming left V 2 bases short and J 6 bases short, with 14 bases between.

The chain recombines TRBV4-3 with TRBJ1-1; D unresolved. The CDR3 runs 14 residues. With 0 bases removed from V and 1 base from J, the gap between germline ends came to 6 bases. Germline V gene lookup returns CDR1 LGHNA and CDR2 YSLEER. CDR3 sequence (DNA): TGCGCCAGCAGCCAAGATACCGGGAACACTGAAGCTTTCTTT. Encoded protein: CASSQDTGNTEAFF.

This chain joins TRBV6-5 and TRBJ2-5; D possibly corresponds to TRBD1 (6 bases). Trimming removed 2 bases at V and 5 bases at J, with 12 bases between. Per the germline V gene, CDR1 is MNHEY and CDR2 is SVGAGI. This CDR3 contains 14 residues. CDR3 residues: CASSYGQGMETQYF. The CDR3 nucleotides are TGTGCCAGCAGTTACGGTCAGGGGATGGAGACCCAGTACTTC.

The gene calls are TRBV29-1 and TRBJ1-6; 7 bases line up with TRBD1. Losses at the gene ends were 4 bases for V and 9 bases for J; bases not matched to a gene: 6. The CDR3 runs to 13 residues. Germline V CDR1 and CDR2: SQVTM, ANQGSEA. The CDR3 here is CSVALGGGSPLHF. CDR3 DNA sequence: TGCAGCGTTGCCCTAGGGGGCGGTTCACCCCTCCACTTT.

This chain links TRBV6-6 with TRBJ2-1, with 7 bases fitting TRBD2. V gave up 0 bases and J gave up 4 bases; unmatched junction bases: 6. The germline CDR1 and CDR2 sequences are MNHNY and SVGAGI (reference sequence). CDR3 size: 16 residues. The CDR3 DNA reads TGTGCCAGCAGTTACTCGCCAGCGGGAATATACAATGAGCAGTTCTTC. This gives the protein CASSYSPAGIYNEQFF.

V is TRBV6-5 and J is TRBJ2-7; D uncertain. The CDR3 is made up of 12 amino acids. From germline, CDR1 is MNHEY and CDR2 SVGAGI. Trimming removed 2 bases at V and 6 bases at J, with 8 bases between. The CDR3 is CASSYRQSEQYF. CDR3 nucleotide sequence: TGTGCCAGCAGTTACCGGCAAAGCGAGCAGTACTTC.

The chain couples TRBV2 to TRBJ1-5, with no clear D. The CDR3 spans 14 residues. V was trimmed by 8 bases and J by 3 bases, leaving 14 bases between them. Per the germline V gene, CDR1 is SNHLY and CDR2 is FYNNEI. The CDR3, as DNA: TGTGCCAGCGATCCCGGGATAGTCAATCAGCCCCAGCATTTT. Translation gives CASDPGIVNQPQHF.

The V call is TRBV18, the J call TRBJ1-1, with D possibly being TRBD1 (5 bases). The CDR3 contains 14 residues. CDR1 KGHSH and CDR2 LQKENI come from the germline V gene. V lost 6 bases, J lost 6 bases, and 17 bases lay in between. DNA of the CDR3: TGTGCCAGCTCGACGAATGGGGGTGGGGCTGAAGCTTTCTTT. Amino acid sequence: CASSTNGGGAEAFF.

The V call is TRBV5-1, the J call TRBJ2-2, with D possibly called TRBD1 or TRBD2 (5 bases each). CDR1 and CDR2 from the germline V gene are SGHRS and YFSETQ. Trimming removed 5 bases at V and 0 bases at J, with 11 bases between. The CDR3 is 15 residues long. The CDR3 DNA follows: TGCGCCAGCAGACGGGACGGCGCGAACACCGGGGAGCTGTTTTTT. This sequence encodes CASRRDGANTGELFF.

V is TRBV21-1 and J is TRBJ2-1; TRBD2, the D gene given by the table, was not confirmed from the DNA. TRBV21-1 is annotated as a pseudogene. This CDR3 is built from 17 residues. CDR3 loop: CASSKGGLWLADNEQFF. DNA of the CDR3: TGTGCCAGCAGCAAAGGAGGCCTTTGGCTAGCGGACAATGAGCAGTTCTTC.

The rearrangement links TRBV10-3 to TRBJ2-5; TRBD2 matches 8 bases. V shed 8 bases and J 1 base; nucleotides not matched to a gene: 3. CDR3 length equals 13 residues. CDR1 and CDR2 from the germline V gene are ENHRY and SYGVKD. The CDR3 nucleotides are TGTGCCATCTCGGGGGGGAGCCAAGAGACCCAGTACTTC. It is translated as CAISGGSQETQYF.

The V and J genes are TRBV11-2 and TRBJ1-2; D is unresolved. Germline loops: CDR1 SGHAT, CDR2 FQNNGV. Trimming left V 0 bases short and J 4 bases short, with 18 bases between. The CDR3 has 17 amino acids. The CDR3 nucleotides read TGTGCCAGCAGCTTAGAATCGTATGCGGCCGCCCGCTATGGCTACACCTTC. Translated: CASSLESYAAARYGYTF.

This clone has a handful of counts. The chain joins TRBV4-3 to TRBJ1-2; D gene unclear. This CDR3 has 13 residues. Germline loops: CDR1 LGHNA, CDR2 YSLEER. V was shortened by 4 bases and J by 5 bases, with 11 bases between the two germline ends. The CDR3: CASSLMPQYGYTF. Here the CDR3 DNA reads TGCGCCAGCAGCCTGATGCCTCAATATGGCTACACCTTC.

The chain employs TRBV27 and TRBJ1-1; perhaps TRBD1 as D (5 bases). Trimming removed 9 bases from V and 5 bases from J, with 16 bases in between. Germline CDR1 MNHEY, CDR2 SMNVEV (reference sequence). The CDR3 has 13 residues. CDR3 DNA: TGTGCCAGTCGACATGGGGGGGGAACTGAAGCTTTCTTT. It codes for CASRHGGGTEAFF.

This sequence joins TRBV15 and TRBJ2-7; D is tentatively TRBD1 or TRBD2 (5 bases each). Germline-derived CDR1 and CDR2 are LNHNV and YYDKDF (reference sequence). This CDR3 region has 16 residues. Trimming shortened V by 0 bases and J by 4 bases, and 16 bases separated the two germline ends. CDR3 amino acids: CATSREEGYFGYEQYF. CDR3 in DNA: TGTGCCACCAGCAGAGAAGAGGGGTACTTCGGATACGAGCAGTACTTC.

The V and J genes are TRBV15 and TRBJ1-1; no definite D call. Per germline, CDR1 LNHNV and CDR2 YYDKDF (reference sequence). This CDR3 has 15 amino acids. Trimming removed 0 bases at V and 3 bases at J, with 11 bases between. Here the CDR3 reads CATSRDRAKDTEAFF. In nucleotides, the CDR3 is TGTGCCACCAGCAGAGATCGCGCGAAGGACACTGAAGCTTTCTTT.

The chain is built from TRBV5-6 and TRBJ2-1; tentative D call: TRBD2 (6 bases). This CDR3 is 16 amino acids long. V was trimmed by 0 bases and J by 6 bases, leaving 16 bases between them. The germline V gene encodes CDR1 SGHDT and CDR2 YYEEEE. The DNA of the CDR3 is TGTGCCAGCAGCTTGGTGTCGACGGGAGTTTTCAATGAGCAGTTCTTC. It is translated as CASSLVSTGVFNEQFF. The full variable domain, with the rest looked up from reference TRBV5-6 and TRBJ2-1, is DAGVTQSPTHLIKTRGQQVTLRCSPKSGHDTVSWYQQALGQGPQFIFQYYEEEERQRGNFPDRFSGHQFPNYSSELNVNALLLGDSALYLCASSLVSTGVFNEQFFGPGTRLTVL.

The chain has TRBV2 and TRBJ2-1; the D gene is possibly TRBD1 (5 bases). CDR1 and CDR2 from the germline V gene are SNHLY and FYNNEI. The CDR3 totals 15 residues. With 6 bases removed from V and 0 bases from J, the gap between germline ends came to 12 bases. CDR3 DNA sequence: TGTGCCAGCAGCCCAAGGACACTCTCCTACAATGAGCAGTTCTTC. It is translated as CASSPRTLSYNEQFF.

This clone was found once. The genes are TRBV4-3 and TRBJ2-7, with D maybe TRBD1 (6 bases). In germline, CDR1 is LGHNA, CDR2 YSLEER. The CDR3 consists of 16 residues. V gave up 1 base and J gave up 3 bases, with 16 bases separating them. The CDR3 nucleotides read TGCGCCAGCAGCCAAGTGTGGGGGCTGGCAAGCTACGAGCAGTACTTC. This sequence encodes CASSQVWGLASYEQYF.

A few counts support this clone. This chain links TRBV7-9 with TRBJ2-7, with 8 bases aligning to TRBD2. J was trimmed by 4 bases and V by 8 bases; bases with no gene match: 10. The CDR3 length is 14 residues. Germline CDR1 is SEHNR and CDR2 is FQNEAQ (reference sequence). The DNA for the CDR3 is TGTGCCAGCCTGGAAGCGGGAGTGGCATACGAGCAGTACTTC. This translates into CASLEAGVAYEQYF.

The chain couples TRBV2 to TRBJ2-1; D remains ambiguous. The CDR3 is made up of 8 amino acids. Deletions cut 1 base from V and 14 bases from J, with 0 bases between. The germline gives CDR1 SNHLY, CDR2 FYNNEI. The CDR3 spells CASSEEFF. The CDR3 region has the DNA TGTGCCAGCAGTGAAGAGTTCTTC.